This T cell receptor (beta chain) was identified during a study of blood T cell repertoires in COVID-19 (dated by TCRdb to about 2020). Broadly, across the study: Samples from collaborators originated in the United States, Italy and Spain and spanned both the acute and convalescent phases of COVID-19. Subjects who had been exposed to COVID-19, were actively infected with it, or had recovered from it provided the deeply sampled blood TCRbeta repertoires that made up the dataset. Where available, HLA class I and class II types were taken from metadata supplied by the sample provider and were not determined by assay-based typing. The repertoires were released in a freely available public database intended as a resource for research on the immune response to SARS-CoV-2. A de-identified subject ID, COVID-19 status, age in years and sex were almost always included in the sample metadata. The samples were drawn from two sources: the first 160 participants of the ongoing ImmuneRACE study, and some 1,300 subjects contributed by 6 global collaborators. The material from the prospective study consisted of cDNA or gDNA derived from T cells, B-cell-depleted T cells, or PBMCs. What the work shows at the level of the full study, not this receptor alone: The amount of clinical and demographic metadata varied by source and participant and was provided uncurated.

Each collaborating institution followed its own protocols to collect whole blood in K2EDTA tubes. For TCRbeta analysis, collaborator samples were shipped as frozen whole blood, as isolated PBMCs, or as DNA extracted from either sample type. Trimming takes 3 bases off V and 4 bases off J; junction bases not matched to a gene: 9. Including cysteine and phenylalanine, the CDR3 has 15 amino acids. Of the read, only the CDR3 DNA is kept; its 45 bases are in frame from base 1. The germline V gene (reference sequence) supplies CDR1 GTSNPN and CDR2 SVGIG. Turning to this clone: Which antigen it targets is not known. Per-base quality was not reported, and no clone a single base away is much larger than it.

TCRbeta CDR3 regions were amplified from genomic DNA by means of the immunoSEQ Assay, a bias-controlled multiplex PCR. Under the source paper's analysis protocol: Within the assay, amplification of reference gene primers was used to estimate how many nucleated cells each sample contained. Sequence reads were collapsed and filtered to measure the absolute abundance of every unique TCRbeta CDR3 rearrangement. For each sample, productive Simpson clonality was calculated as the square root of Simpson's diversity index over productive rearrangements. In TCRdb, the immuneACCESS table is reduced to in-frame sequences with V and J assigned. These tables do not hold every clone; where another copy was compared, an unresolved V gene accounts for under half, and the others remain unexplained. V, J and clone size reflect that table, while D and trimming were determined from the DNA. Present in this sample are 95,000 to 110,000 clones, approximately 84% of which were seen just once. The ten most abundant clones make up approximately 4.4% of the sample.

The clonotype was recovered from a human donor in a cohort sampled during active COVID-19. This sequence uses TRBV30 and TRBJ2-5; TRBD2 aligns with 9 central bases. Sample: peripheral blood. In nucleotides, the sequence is TGTGCCTGGAGGAACTTAGCGGGAGCCCCAGAGACCCAGTACTTC. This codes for CAWRNLAGAPETQYF. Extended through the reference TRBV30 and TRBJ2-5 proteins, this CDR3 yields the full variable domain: SQTIHQWPATLVQPVGSPLSLECTVEGTSNPNLYWYRQAAGRGLQLLFYSVGIGQISSEVPQNLSASRPQDRQFILSSKKLLLSDSGFYLCAWRNLAGAPETQYFGPGTRLLVL.